These 5 T cell receptor beta chains originate from one sample sequenced in a study of PD-1 blockade in classical Hodgkin lymphoma. After autologous stem cell transplantation all patients relapsed, and prior brentuximab vedotin exposure differed between cohorts. TCRdb's table, derived via immunoSEQ multiplex PCR, lists solely in-frame clones and lacks some. The data show about 98,000 clones, around 81% seen once. Sample: peripheral blood mononuclear cells (PBMCs), taken before the second cycle of nivolumab. These receptor sequences come from a human donor with classical Hodgkin lymphoma.

This clone is a singleton in its sample. This chain uses TRBV19 with TRBJ2-7; D tentatively fits TRBD1 or TRBD2 (5 bases each). Germline assignment: CDR1 LNHDA and CDR2 SQIVND (reference sequence). The CDR3 extends over 13 amino acids. Deletions cut 8 bases from V and 3 bases from J, with 14 bases between. The CDR3 sequence is CASARDANYEQYF. The CDR3 nucleotides are TGTGCCAGTGCCCGGGACGCCAACTACGAGCAGTACTTC.

The gene calls are TRBV7-2 and TRBJ1-1; D unresolved. The CDR3 is 17 amino acids. Trimming cost V 4 bases and J 0 bases, with 18 bases left between them. In germline, CDR1 is SGHTA, CDR2 FQGNSA. The CDR3, as DNA: TGTGCCAGCAGCTCAGACCCCCGGGCGGGATTGAACACTGAAGCTTTCTTT. Residues: CASSSDPRAGLNTEAFF.

The chain links TRBV7-3 to TRBJ2-3, with D perhaps TRBD1 or TRBD2 (6 bases each). Trimming shortened V by 0 bases and J by 5 bases, and 15 bases separated the two germline ends. Germline CDR1 reads SGHTA; CDR2 reads FQGTGA. The length of the CDR3 is 16 residues. The DNA of the CDR3 is TGTGCCAGCAGCTTAACGGGGGGACTGGGACAAGATACGCAGTATTTT. Amino acids: CASSLTGGLGQDTQYF.

This chain connects TRBV6-1 to TRBJ1-2; no definite D call. CDR1 is MNHNS and CDR2 is SASEGT in the germline V gene. This CDR3 has 12 amino acids. Trimming took 4 bases from V and 8 from J, leaving 11 bases between them. Written as DNA, the CDR3 is TGTGCCAGCAGTGGGGTGGGTTCCGGCTACACCTTC. Protein: CASSGVGSGYTF.

The chain couples TRBV11-3 to TRBJ1-1; 8 bases fit TRBD1. The CDR3 runs to 12 residues. CDR1 is SGHNT, CDR2 YENEEA, per germline. Germline trimming cut 6 bases from V and 11 bases from J; bases unmatched to any gene: 8. CDR3 loop: CASSSGGMKAFF. The DNA for the CDR3 is TGTGCCAGCAGTTCAGGGGGCATGAAGGCTTTCTTT.